The clone carrying this T cell receptor (beta chain) was seen only a few times. The antigen is undetermined. The data stem from a study of blood T cells in healthy people across ages. Germline V gene lookup returns CDR1 DFQATT and CDR2 SNEGSKA (reference sequence). The V gene end was trimmed by 3 bases and the J gene end by 4 bases; junction bases not matched to a gene: 6. The CDR3 spans 15 residues. PCR was performed a second time for about 6 to 11 cycles using a sample-barcoded 5' primer and a J-beta primer mix. A template-switch adaptor containing 12 random nucleotides labeled each cDNA molecule. Each CDR3 protein gets one entry after TCRdb re-called the 5' RACE reads with MiXCR. The sample yields approximately 800,000 distinct CDR3 sequences, around 36% seen once. Study conclusions and caveats: Long-lived and aged donors differed, with more naive CD4+ cells and higher diversity in the long-lived. As age increased, TCR beta diversity per million T cells fell in a roughly linear fashion.

The chain has TRBV20-1 and TRBJ2-3, with 11 bases that match TRBD2. The clonotype was recovered from a man aged 18 to 29 in good health. The sequencing sample was made of blood. The CDR3 spells CSASPGTSGADTQYF. CDR3 DNA: TGCAGTGCTAGCCCCGGGACTAGCGGCGCAGATACGCAGTATTTT.